This is a list of T cell receptor beta chains from one sample in a study of preoperative IRX-2 immunotherapy in early breast cancer. Profiling relied on immunoSEQ multiplex PCR, and the TCRdb table lists in-frame clones only, not all of them. Of around 34,000 clones in the sample, roughly four fifths were seen once. This specimen consisted of lymph node tissue, obtained from a patient treated with IRX-2 immunotherapy. These receptors all stem from a human donor with breast cancer. CDR3s include the opening cysteine and the closing phenylalanine or tryptophan. Each record gives: D gene, J gene, clone size, V gene, CDR3 DNA, CDR3 protein. The D gene is left open where the match is weak. Clone size is shown for a subset of rows, as once, few, many or a class of expanded clone.

>.|TRBJ1-2|.|TRBV19
TGTGCCAGTAGACCAAGGGTATTCAATGGCTACACCTTC
CASRPRVFNGYTF
>.|TRBJ2-5|.|TRBV9
TGTGCCAGCAGTGACGGACAGTCAACGTACCAAGAGACCCAGTACTTC
CASSDGQSTYQETQYF
>.|TRBJ2-7|.|TRBV11-3
TGTGCCAGCAGCTTAGAAGGGGGGTATACCTACGAGCAGTACTTC
CASSLEGGYTYEQYF
>.|TRBJ2-3|.|TRBV5-1
TGCGCCAGCAGCTTGAGTCAACTTACAGATACGCAGTATTTT
CASSLSQLTDTQYF
>.|TRBJ2-1|.|TRBV7-4
TGTGCCAGCAGCTTGATCGATGCCTACAATGAGCAGTTCTTC
CASSLIDAYNEQFF
>.|TRBJ1-2|.|TRBV19
TGTGCCAGTAGTACCCGGGGCCCATCCCGGGGCGGCTACACCTTC
CASSTRGPSRGGYTF
>TRBD1|TRBJ1-2|.|TRBV6-8
TGTGCCAGCAGTTACCCAAGGGGGCGCTATGGCTACACCTTC
CASSYPRGRYGYTF
>.|TRBJ2-4|.|TRBV6-8
TGTGCCAGCAGCCACGACCTTATAGCCAAAAACATTCAGTACTTC
CASSHDLIAKNIQYF
>.|TRBJ1-2|.|TRBV10-2
TGCGCCAGCAGGAGTACATATCTGGGGGGCTACACCTTC
CASRSTYLGGYTF
>.|TRBJ1-5|.|TRBV30
TGTGCCTGGAGTGTATCGGGGCCTCAGCCCCAGCATTTT
CAWSVSGPQPQHF
>.|TRBJ2-6|.|TRBV27
TGTGCCAGCAGACCCCTGGCCGCCTCTGGGGCCAACGTCCTGACTTTC
CASRPLAASGANVLTF
>.|TRBJ1-3|.|TRBV7-5
TGTGCCAGCAGCTTAGTAGCGACAGGGGGCTCTGGAAACACCATATATTTT
CASSLVATGGSGNTIYF
>TRBD2|TRBJ2-7|few|TRBV5-1
TGCGCCAGCAGCTTGAATAGCGGGGTTTCCGAGCAGTACTTC
CASSLNSGVSEQYF
>TRBD1|TRBJ2-6|medium-sized|TRBV19
TGTGCCAGTAGTGTCCGGACAGGGCCCGGGGCCAACGTCCTGACTTTC
CASSVRTGPGANVLTF
>TRBD2|TRBJ2-2|.|TRBV6-8
TGTGCCATCAAACCGGGACTAGACACCGGGGAGCTGTTTTTT
CAIKPGLDTGELFF
>TRBD2|TRBJ2-1|.|TRBV15
TGTGCCACCAGCAGAGGCGCTAGCGGGAGGGCCAATGAGCAGTTCTTC
CATSRGASGRANEQFF
>.|TRBJ2-7|once|TRBV18
TGTGCCAGCTCACCAACAGGATCCTACGAGCAGTACTTC
CASSPTGSYEQYF
>TRBD1|TRBJ1-5|.|TRBV19
TGTGCCAGTAGTTGGACAGGGGAGCGCAATCAGCCCCAGCATTTT
CASSWTGERNQPQHF
>TRBD1|TRBJ1-1|.|TRBV6-8
TGTGCCAGCAGTTTGGAGGGGGCCACTGAAGCTTTCTTT
CASSLEGATEAFF
>.|TRBJ1-4|.|TRBV19
TGTGCCAGTACCCATCTGGGGATAGGAGGTGAAAAACTGTTTTTT
CASTHLGIGGEKLFF
>.|TRBJ2-5|.|TRBV11-3
TGTGCCAGCAGCTTGGGACGTTTAAGAGAGACCCAGTACTTC
CASSLGRLRETQYF
>.|TRBJ2-2|.|TRBV15
TGTGCCACCCGTAAGTCGACGAACACCGGGGAGCTGTTTTTT
CATRKSTNTGELFF